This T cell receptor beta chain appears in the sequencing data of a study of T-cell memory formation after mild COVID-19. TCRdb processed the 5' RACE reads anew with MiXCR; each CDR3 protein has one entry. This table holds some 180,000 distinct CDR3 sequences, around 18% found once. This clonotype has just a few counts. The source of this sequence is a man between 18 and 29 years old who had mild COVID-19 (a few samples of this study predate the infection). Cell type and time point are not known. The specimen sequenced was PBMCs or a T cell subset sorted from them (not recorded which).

The CDR3 spells CASSYWGGGYNEQFF. CDR3 DNA: TGTGCCAGCAGTTACTGGGGGGGAGGCTACAATGAGCAGTTCTTC. The rearrangement joins TRBV6-5 to TRBJ2-1, with 7 bases fitting TRBD2. CDR1 MNHEY and CDR2 SVGAGI come from the germline V gene. With V trimmed by 1 base and J by 3 bases, 3 bases remained unmatched. CDR3 length: 15 residues.